This TCR beta chain comes out of a study of post-analysis software for immune sequencing data. Whole-study context: Relapsing-remitting, secondary progressive and progressive-relapsing multiple sclerosis courses were included.

This clonotype was recorded a few times. Its specificity is unknown. Findings of the study overall: By F measure, strong co-clustering occurred among samples prepared in the same batch. Patients used five TRBV segments, including TRBV5-6, TRBV5-1 and TRBV20-1, more often than controls.

This CDR3 spans 15 amino acids. V dropped 3 bases and J dropped 3 bases, with 12 bases sitting between them. Unique molecular identifiers tagged the TCR beta cDNA libraries. There were 1 to 10 million T cells, and around 500,000 cDNA molecules came from them. Using its own MiXCR run on the PCR reads, TCRdb lists one record per CDR3 protein. The table has hundreds of thousands of distinct CDR3 sequences, 30% seen once. The specimen was blood. This sequence was found in a girl aged 10 to 17 with multiple sclerosis. This chain connects TRBV6-7 to TRBJ1-5; D is unresolved. TRBV6-7 is reported as an ORF; its role is uncertain. CDR3 DNA sequence: TGTGCCAGCAGTTATCATCGGGCAGACAATCAGCCCCAGCATTTT. Translated, it gives CASSYHRADNQPQHF.